Here is one T cell receptor (beta chain) with its context. These data are taken from a study of blood T cell repertoires in COVID-19. Looking at the study overall: The United States, Italy and Spain supplied acute and convalescent COVID-19 samples.

Here immunoSEQ multiplex PCR was the method, and the copy in TCRdb shows in-frame clones only, minus some. The profile shows about 120,000 clones, approximately 92% of them singletons. CDR3 length equals 15 residues. The J segment lost 9 bases and the V segment lost 2 bases, leaving 7 bases of the junction unmatched. Germline V gives CDR1 LNHDA, CDR2 SQIVND (reference sequence). The chain couples TRBV19 to TRBJ2-1, with 10 bases fitting TRBD2. The receptor was derived from a man in his sixties or seventies with active or convalescent COVID-19. The specimen sequenced was peripheral blood. CDR3 protein: CASSILAGDAGEQFF. The CDR3 DNA reads as TGTGCCAGTAGTATACTAGCGGGGGACGCGGGTGAGCAGTTCTTC.